This TCR beta chain was documented in a study of T-cell memory formation after mild COVID-19. Overall study findings and caveats: The study detected some responding clones in pre-infection memory, suggesting cross-reactive memory joined. Clones shrinking between day 15 and 85 showed a balanced CD4/CD8 split, and those that grew later tilted toward CD4+. Shrinking CD4+ clones were chiefly CM and EM; CD8+ ones were chiefly EMRA.

One entry per CDR3 protein, called by TCRdb with MiXCR from the 5' RACE reads. The repertoire holds 500,000 to 650,000 distinct CDR3 sequences, with about 20% as singletons. CDR1 LNHDA and CDR2 SQIVND come from the germline V gene (reference sequence). The CDR3 runs 14 residues. The V gene lost 1 base and the J gene lost 4 bases, with 11 bases spanning the gap. The count of this clonotype is one. What it binds is unknown. The receptor comes from an adult woman who had mild COVID-19 (a few samples of this study predate the infection). Cell type and time point are not known. The specimen sequenced was PBMCs or a T cell subset sorted from them (not recorded which). This chain uses TRBV19 with TRBJ2-7; D is uncertain. The CDR3 spells CASSIVHSGYEQYF. DNA of the CDR3: TGTGCCAGTAGTATAGTCCACTCCGGGTACGAGCAGTACTTC.